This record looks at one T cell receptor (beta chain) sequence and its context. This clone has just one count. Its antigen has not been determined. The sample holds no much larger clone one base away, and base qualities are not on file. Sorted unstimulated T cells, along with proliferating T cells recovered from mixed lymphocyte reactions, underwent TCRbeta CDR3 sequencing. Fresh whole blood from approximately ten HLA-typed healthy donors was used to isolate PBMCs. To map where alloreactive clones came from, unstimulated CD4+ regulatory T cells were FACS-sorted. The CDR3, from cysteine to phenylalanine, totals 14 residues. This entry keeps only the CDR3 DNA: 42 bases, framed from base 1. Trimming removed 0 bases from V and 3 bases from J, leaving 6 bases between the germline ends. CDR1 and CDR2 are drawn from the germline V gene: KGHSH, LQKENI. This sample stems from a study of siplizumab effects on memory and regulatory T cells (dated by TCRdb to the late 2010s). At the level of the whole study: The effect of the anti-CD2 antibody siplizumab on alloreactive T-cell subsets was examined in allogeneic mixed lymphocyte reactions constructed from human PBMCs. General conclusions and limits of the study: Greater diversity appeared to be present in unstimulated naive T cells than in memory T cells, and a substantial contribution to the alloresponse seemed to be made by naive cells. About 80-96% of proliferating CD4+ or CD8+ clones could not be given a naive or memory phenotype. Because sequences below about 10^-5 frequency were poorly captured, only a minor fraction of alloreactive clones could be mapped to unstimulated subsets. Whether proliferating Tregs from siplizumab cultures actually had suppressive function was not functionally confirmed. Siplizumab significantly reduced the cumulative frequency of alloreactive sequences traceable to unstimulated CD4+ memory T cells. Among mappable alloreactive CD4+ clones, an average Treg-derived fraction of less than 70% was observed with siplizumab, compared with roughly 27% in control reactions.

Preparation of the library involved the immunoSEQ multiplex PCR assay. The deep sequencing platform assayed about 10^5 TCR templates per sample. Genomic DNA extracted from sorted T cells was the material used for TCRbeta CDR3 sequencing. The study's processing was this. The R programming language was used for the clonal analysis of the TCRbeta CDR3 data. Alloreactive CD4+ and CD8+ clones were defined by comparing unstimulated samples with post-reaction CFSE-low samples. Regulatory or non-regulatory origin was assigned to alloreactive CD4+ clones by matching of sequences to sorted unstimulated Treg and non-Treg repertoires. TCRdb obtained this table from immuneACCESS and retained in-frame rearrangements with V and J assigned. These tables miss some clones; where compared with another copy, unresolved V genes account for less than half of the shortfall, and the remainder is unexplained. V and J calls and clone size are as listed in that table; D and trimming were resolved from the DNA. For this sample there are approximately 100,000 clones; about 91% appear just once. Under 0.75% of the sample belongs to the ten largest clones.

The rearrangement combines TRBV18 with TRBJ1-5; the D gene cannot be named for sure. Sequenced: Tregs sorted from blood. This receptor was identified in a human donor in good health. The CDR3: CASSPPSSNQPQHF. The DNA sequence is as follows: TGTGCCAGCTCACCACCCTCATCCAATCAGCCCCAGCATTTT.